This TCR beta chain was found in a study of T cell repertoires in cytomegalovirus infection. Across the whole study: CMV epitopes in the study were HLA-C-restricted (recently identified) and HLA-B-restricted (well studied). Both CMV infection and a matching HLA type were indicated by public TCR beta signatures.

This clonotype has more than one count but fewer than ten. Its target is not known. The CDR3 is 13 amino acids. V lost 6 bases, J lost 3 bases, and 12 bases lay in between. The germline V gene has CDR1 SNHLY and CDR2 FYNNEI. Via MiXCR, TCRdb re-called the reads, giving one row per CDR3 protein. The sample gives about 570,000 distinct CDR3 sequences, roughly 43% of which show up once; more than 40% is in the top ten. The input for sequencing was cultured PBMCs, taken from culture after CMV antigen stimulation. The chain has TRBV2 and TRBJ2-7; D unresolved. The receptor's source is a human donor in good health (CMV status not recorded). Some clones in this sample may be carry-over from other donors' samples. The CDR3 nucleotides are TGTGCCAGCAGCCGGCTTATAAACTACGAGCAGTACTTC. It specifies CASSRLINYEQYF.